This T cell receptor (beta chain) emerged from a study of T cells in Graves' hyperthyroidism and ophthalmopathy. Each diagnosis drew on symptoms, thyroxine, TRAb, thyroid ultrasound and orbital computed tomography findings. TCR beta CDR3 regions were amplified from RNA transcripts. A first-round RT-PCR of the TCR CDR3 used the HTBI primer set. MiXCR, applied by TCRdb to the multiplex PCR reads, yields one record per CDR3 protein. Of around 500,000 distinct CDR3 sequences detected, about 20% appear once; the ten largest clones hold around 54%. This receptor was obtained from a woman aged 70-85 years with Graves' ophthalmopathy. Sequences were obtained from blood.

Written as DNA, the CDR3 is TGCAGTGCTAGAGTGGCTAGCGGGACGACAGATACGCAGTATTTT. It codes for CSARVASGTTDTQYF. The V call is TRBV20-1, the J call TRBJ2-3; TRBD2 agrees at 9 bases. The CDR3 length is 15 residues. The V gene end was trimmed by 1 base and the J gene end by 3 bases; junction bases not matched to a gene: 5. Per germline, CDR1 DFQATT and CDR2 SNEGSKA (reference sequence).